The rows below give T cell receptor beta chains drawn from one sample of a study of Graves' ophthalmopathy and Graves' hyperthyroidism. TCRdb called the multiplex PCR reads again in MiXCR, with one record for every CDR3 protein. The sample has about 620,000 distinct CDR3 sequences; around a fifth are singletons. Sequencing was done on a sample of peripheral blood. All receptors come from a woman under 30 with stable Graves' hyperthyroidism. Some clones in this sample may be carry-over from other donors' samples. Both conserved end residues are part of each CDR3. The order of the fields is V gene, CDR3 protein.

>TRBV6-2/TRBV6-3
CASSYSVGQLAKNIQYF
>TRBV19
CASTSDRGRRSYGYTF
>TRBV4-3
CASSQALGDYEQYF
>TRBV7-9
CASSLGPRRLETTGNTIYF
>TRBV5-1
CASSRDGNNQPQHF
>TRBV12-3/TRBV12-4
CASRLFDRGGYTF
>TRBV2
CASSEKRGNTGELFF
>TRBV25-1
CASSETGQGSHEQYF
>TRBV6-2/TRBV6-3
CASSYGAGGNYEQYF
>TRBV18
CASSPTQGLDYGYTF
>TRBV7-6
CASSLTEDNQPQHF
>TRBV27
CASSFSYRDGLPPLHF
>TRBV19
CASFRLNTGELFF
>TRBV28
CASSLIHSGTQETQYF
>TRBV6-5
CASSYGTIPSYEQYF
>TRBV28
CAITNFPNTEAFF
>TRBV6-1
CASASTGVAFF
>TRBV6-1
CASSEDQGHRAQYF
>TRBV5-6
CASSLLVTQETQYF
>TRBV27
CASSFTGNYGYTF
>TRBV6-5
CASSYSGTGLRETQYF
>TRBV20-1
CSASSGTPSSYEQYF
>TRBV12-3/TRBV12-4
CASSPTGGAGTHEQYF
>TRBV28
CASSSIFLPHFTYTQYF
>TRBV6-2/TRBV6-3
CASSYSPANVLTF
>TRBV29-1
CSVRYGSVTKETQYF
>TRBV7-2
CASSISGGFQETQYF
>TRBV2
CASSENSREETQYF
>TRBV20-1
CSAENTGTGAKNIQYF
>TRBV11-2
CASSLGGIQPQHF
>TRBV12-3/TRBV12-4
CASSLMPGSGYGYTF
>TRBV27
CASSPTGQGPSYEQYF
>TRBV14
CASSLLGSGEETQYF
>TRBV30
CAWSAWTGRSALHF
>TRBV29-1
CSGETGYEQYF
>TRBV29-1
CSVSGRATGELFF
>TRBV27
CASSLSRTGAMNTEAFF
>TRBV6-1
CASSAKDSNQPQHF
>TRBV6-5
CASSPLASYEQYF